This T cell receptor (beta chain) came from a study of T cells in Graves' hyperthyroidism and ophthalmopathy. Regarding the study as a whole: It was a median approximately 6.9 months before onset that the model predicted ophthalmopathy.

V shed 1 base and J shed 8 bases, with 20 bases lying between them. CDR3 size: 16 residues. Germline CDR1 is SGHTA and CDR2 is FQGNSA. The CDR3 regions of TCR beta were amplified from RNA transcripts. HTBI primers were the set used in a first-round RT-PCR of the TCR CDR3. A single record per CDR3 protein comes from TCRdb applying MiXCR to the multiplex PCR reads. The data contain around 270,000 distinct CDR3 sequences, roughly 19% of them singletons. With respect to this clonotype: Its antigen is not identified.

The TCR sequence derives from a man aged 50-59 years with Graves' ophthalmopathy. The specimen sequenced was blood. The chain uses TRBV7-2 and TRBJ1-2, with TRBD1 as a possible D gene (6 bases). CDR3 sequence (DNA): TGTGCCAGCAGCTTAGGTGGCTCCGGACAGCGGGGGGGCTACACCTTC. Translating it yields CASSLGGSGQRGGYTF.